The rows below give T cell receptor beta chains drawn from one sample of a study of shared clonotypes between healthy human individuals. TCRdb keeps only in-frame clones here, not all; method: immunoSEQ multiplex PCR. Of approximately 2.1 million clones in the sample, 80% to 95% were seen once. The sample comprised naive CD4+ T cells from PBMCs. All receptors derive from a man between 18 and 35 years old in good health. Some clones in this sample may be carry-over from other donors' samples. CDR3s include the opening cysteine and the closing phenylalanine or tryptophan. The order of the fields is V gene, clone size, D gene, J gene, CDR3 protein, CDR3 DNA. D genes are given only for firm matches. The size of a clone is reported for some rows only, either as once, few or many, or as a class for expanded clones.

TRBV28	-	-	TRBJ1-2	CASTMGGTERYGYTF	TGTGCCAGCACGATGGGCGGAACCGAACGCTATGGCTACACCTTC
TRBV5-4	-	-	TRBJ2-7	CASSLAVGAGGLHEQYF	TGTGCCAGCAGCTTGGCGGTGGGAGCTGGGGGCCTCCACGAGCAGTACTTC
TRBV25-1	-	TRBD2	TRBJ2-5	CASSELAGVVETQYF	TGTGCCAGCAGTGAACTAGCGGGAGTGGTGGAGACCCAGTACTTC
TRBV9	-	-	TRBJ2-7	CASSVGVPRDYEQYF	TGTGCCAGCAGCGTAGGGGTCCCCAGGGACTACGAGCAGTACTTC
TRBV4-1	-	-	TRBJ1-6	CASSQGVNSPLHF	TGCGCCAGCAGCCAAGGAGTCAATTCACCCCTCCACTTT
TRBV11-1	-	TRBD2	TRBJ2-2	CASSRGLGRADTGELFF	TGCGCCAGCAGCCGTGGTCTCGGGAGGGCCGACACCGGGGAGCTGTTTTTT
TRBV5-4	-	TRBD2	TRBJ2-3	CASSSVAGPPNTQYF	TGTGCCAGCAGCTCGGTAGCGGGACCCCCGAATACGCAGTATTTT
TRBV5-1	-	-	TRBJ1-2	CASSSRTGFYGYTF	TGCGCCAGCAGCTCGAGGACCGGCTTCTATGGCTACACCTTC
TRBV5-4	-	-	TRBJ2-3	CASSTRQGGGTDTQYF	TGTGCCAGCAGCACCAGACAGGGCGGGGGCACAGATACGCAGTATTTT
TRBV5-1	-	-	TRBJ2-1	CASSTDAPISYNEQFF	TGCGCCAGCAGCACGGACGCGCCGATATCCTACAATGAGCAGTTCTTC
TRBV7-9	-	TRBD2	TRBJ2-7	CASELAGVNYEQYF	TGTGCCAGCGAACTAGCGGGAGTTAACTACGAGCAGTACTTC
TRBV28	-	-	TRBJ1-3	CASSLSRRGYRSSGNTIYF	TGTGCCAGCAGTTTATCTCGTCGGGGATACAGGAGCTCTGGAAACACCATATATTTT
TRBV4-3	-	-	TRBJ2-3	CASSQSPDRSTDTQYF	TGCGCCAGCAGCCAATCCCCGGACCGAAGTACAGATACGCAGTATTTT
TRBV28	-	TRBD2	TRBJ2-7	CASSLIGTSGRYEQYF	TGTGCCAGCAGTTTAATTGGGACTAGCGGGCGGTACGAGCAGTACTTC
TRBV28	-	-	TRBJ2-7	CASSFLTGLSYEQYF	TGTGCCAGCAGTTTCCTGACAGGTCTCTCCTACGAGCAGTACTTC
TRBV7-9	-	TRBD1	TRBJ2-1	CASRSIGDSPYNEQFF	TGTGCCAGCAGATCCATCGGGGACAGTCCCTACAATGAGCAGTTCTTC
TRBV2	-	TRBD1	TRBJ1-1	CASSRRTGINTEAFF	TGTGCCAGCAGTCGAAGGACAGGGATAAACACTGAAGCTTTCTTT
TRBV2	-	TRBD2	TRBJ2-7	CASSLGLAGPYEQYF	TGTGCCAGCAGCCTCGGACTAGCGGGGCCCTACGAGCAGTACTTC
TRBV28	-	-	TRBJ2-1	CASSFGGHNEQFF	TGTGCCAGCAGTTTTGGGGGGCACAATGAGCAGTTCTTC
TRBV5-4	-	-	TRBJ2-1	CASSLELLGQGMDNEQFF	TGTGCCAGCAGCTTGGAGTTGTTGGGTCAGGGGATGGACAATGAGCAGTTCTTC
TRBV30	few	-	TRBJ1-5	CAWSWPGRADQPQHF	TGTGCCTGGTCCTGGCCGGGACGGGCAGATCAGCCCCAGCATTTT
TRBV14	-	TRBD1	TRBJ1-5	CASSQEVGTGGPSTQPQHF	TGTGCCAGCAGCCAAGAAGTAGGGACAGGGGGCCCCTCCACCCAGCCCCAGCATTTT
TRBV2	-	-	TRBJ1-1	CASSRTLLNTEAFF	TGTGCCAGCAGCAGGACTCTTTTGAACACTGAAGCTTTCTTT
TRBV5-8	-	TRBD1	TRBJ1-2	CASSRGQGRVYGYTF	TGTGCCAGCAGCAGGGGACAGGGTAGAGTCTATGGCTACACCTTC
TRBV7-9	-	-	TRBJ2-1	CASSSAREQFF	TGTGCCAGCAGCTCGGCGAGAGAGCAGTTCTTC
TRBV5-8	-	-	TRBJ1-4	CASSLWGGRNEKLFF	TGTGCCAGCAGCTTGTGGGGGGGACGTAATGAAAAACTGTTTTTT
TRBV19	-	-	TRBJ2-3	CATSPGGYGTDTQYF	TGTGCCACCTCGCCCGGGGGCTATGGCACAGATACGCAGTATTTT
TRBV18	-	-	TRBJ1-1	CASSPSRSGAEAFF	TGTGCCAGCTCACCAAGTAGGTCGGGAGCTGAAGCTTTCTTT
TRBV7-2	-	-	TRBJ1-1	CASSLGGRAGTEAFF	TGTGCCAGCAGCTTAGGGGGACGAGCGGGCACTGAAGCTTTCTTT
TRBV30	-	TRBD1	TRBJ2-5	CAWSGTGTGETQYF	TGTGCCTGGAGTGGGACAGGTACCGGGGAGACCCAGTACTTC
TRBV30	-	TRBD1	TRBJ1-4	CAWLDRGRNEKLFF	TGTGCCTGGTTGGACAGGGGGCGAAATGAAAAACTGTTTTTT
TRBV2	-	-	TRBJ1-1	CATRTANTEAFF	TGTGCCACCCGTACAGCAAACACTGAAGCTTTCTTT
TRBV7-3	-	-	TRBJ1-3	CASSLTVGTGLGNTIYF	TGTGCCAGCAGCTTAACAGTCGGTACAGGGCTGGGAAACACCATATATTTT